This T cell receptor (beta chain) was recovered during a study of blood T cell repertoires in COVID-19. Overall study: Donors in the United States, Italy and Spain gave samples during acute or convalescent COVID-19. The analysed material was cDNA or gDNA that came from T cells, B-cell-depleted T cells, or PBMCs.

Trimming took 6 bases from V and 5 from J, leaving 14 bases between them. The CDR3 is made up of 14 amino acids. Germline CDR1 reads LNHDA; CDR2 reads SQIVND (reference sequence). In the authors' methods: Counts of nucleated cells, estimated from reference gene primer amplification, were obtained. Method: immunoSEQ multiplex PCR; TCRdb's copy keeps in-frame clones and lacks some. That table is the source of V, J and clone size, and D and trimming were worked out from the DNA. The sample consists of hundreds of thousands of clones, 75% to 90% of them appearing once. Sequences were obtained from peripheral blood. V usage is TRBV19 and J usage is TRBJ1-5; D gene uncertain. The clonotype comes from a man aged 35 to 55 with acute or convalescent COVID-19. CDR3 loop: CASRGPGGHQPQHF. CDR3 in DNA: TGTGCCAGTAGAGGGCCAGGAGGGCATCAGCCCCAGCATTTT.